This TCR beta chain emerged from a study of response to subunit inactivated influenza vaccine. As regards this clonotype: Its matching antigen is unknown.

Findings of the study overall: The authors suggested that few new T cells are recruited per seasonal influenza vaccination.

TCRdb recomputed calls from the RT-PCR reads with MiXCR, one row per CDR3 protein. The sample records around 530,000 distinct CDR3 sequences, 16% being singletons. The CDR3 has 15 amino acids. Germline CDR1 DFQATT, CDR2 SNEGSKA (reference sequence). V was trimmed by 0 bases and J by 4 bases, leaving 15 bases between them. The chain links TRBV20-1 to TRBJ1-2, with no clear D. Sequencing was performed on CD4+ T cells sorted from PBMCs, taken around 25 months after vaccination. The TCR sequence derives from a man between 45 and 75 years old who received an inactivated influenza vaccine. CDR3: CSARDAVRTSYGYTF. The CDR3, as DNA: TGCAGTGCTAGAGATGCCGTCAGAACGAGCTATGGCTACACCTTC.